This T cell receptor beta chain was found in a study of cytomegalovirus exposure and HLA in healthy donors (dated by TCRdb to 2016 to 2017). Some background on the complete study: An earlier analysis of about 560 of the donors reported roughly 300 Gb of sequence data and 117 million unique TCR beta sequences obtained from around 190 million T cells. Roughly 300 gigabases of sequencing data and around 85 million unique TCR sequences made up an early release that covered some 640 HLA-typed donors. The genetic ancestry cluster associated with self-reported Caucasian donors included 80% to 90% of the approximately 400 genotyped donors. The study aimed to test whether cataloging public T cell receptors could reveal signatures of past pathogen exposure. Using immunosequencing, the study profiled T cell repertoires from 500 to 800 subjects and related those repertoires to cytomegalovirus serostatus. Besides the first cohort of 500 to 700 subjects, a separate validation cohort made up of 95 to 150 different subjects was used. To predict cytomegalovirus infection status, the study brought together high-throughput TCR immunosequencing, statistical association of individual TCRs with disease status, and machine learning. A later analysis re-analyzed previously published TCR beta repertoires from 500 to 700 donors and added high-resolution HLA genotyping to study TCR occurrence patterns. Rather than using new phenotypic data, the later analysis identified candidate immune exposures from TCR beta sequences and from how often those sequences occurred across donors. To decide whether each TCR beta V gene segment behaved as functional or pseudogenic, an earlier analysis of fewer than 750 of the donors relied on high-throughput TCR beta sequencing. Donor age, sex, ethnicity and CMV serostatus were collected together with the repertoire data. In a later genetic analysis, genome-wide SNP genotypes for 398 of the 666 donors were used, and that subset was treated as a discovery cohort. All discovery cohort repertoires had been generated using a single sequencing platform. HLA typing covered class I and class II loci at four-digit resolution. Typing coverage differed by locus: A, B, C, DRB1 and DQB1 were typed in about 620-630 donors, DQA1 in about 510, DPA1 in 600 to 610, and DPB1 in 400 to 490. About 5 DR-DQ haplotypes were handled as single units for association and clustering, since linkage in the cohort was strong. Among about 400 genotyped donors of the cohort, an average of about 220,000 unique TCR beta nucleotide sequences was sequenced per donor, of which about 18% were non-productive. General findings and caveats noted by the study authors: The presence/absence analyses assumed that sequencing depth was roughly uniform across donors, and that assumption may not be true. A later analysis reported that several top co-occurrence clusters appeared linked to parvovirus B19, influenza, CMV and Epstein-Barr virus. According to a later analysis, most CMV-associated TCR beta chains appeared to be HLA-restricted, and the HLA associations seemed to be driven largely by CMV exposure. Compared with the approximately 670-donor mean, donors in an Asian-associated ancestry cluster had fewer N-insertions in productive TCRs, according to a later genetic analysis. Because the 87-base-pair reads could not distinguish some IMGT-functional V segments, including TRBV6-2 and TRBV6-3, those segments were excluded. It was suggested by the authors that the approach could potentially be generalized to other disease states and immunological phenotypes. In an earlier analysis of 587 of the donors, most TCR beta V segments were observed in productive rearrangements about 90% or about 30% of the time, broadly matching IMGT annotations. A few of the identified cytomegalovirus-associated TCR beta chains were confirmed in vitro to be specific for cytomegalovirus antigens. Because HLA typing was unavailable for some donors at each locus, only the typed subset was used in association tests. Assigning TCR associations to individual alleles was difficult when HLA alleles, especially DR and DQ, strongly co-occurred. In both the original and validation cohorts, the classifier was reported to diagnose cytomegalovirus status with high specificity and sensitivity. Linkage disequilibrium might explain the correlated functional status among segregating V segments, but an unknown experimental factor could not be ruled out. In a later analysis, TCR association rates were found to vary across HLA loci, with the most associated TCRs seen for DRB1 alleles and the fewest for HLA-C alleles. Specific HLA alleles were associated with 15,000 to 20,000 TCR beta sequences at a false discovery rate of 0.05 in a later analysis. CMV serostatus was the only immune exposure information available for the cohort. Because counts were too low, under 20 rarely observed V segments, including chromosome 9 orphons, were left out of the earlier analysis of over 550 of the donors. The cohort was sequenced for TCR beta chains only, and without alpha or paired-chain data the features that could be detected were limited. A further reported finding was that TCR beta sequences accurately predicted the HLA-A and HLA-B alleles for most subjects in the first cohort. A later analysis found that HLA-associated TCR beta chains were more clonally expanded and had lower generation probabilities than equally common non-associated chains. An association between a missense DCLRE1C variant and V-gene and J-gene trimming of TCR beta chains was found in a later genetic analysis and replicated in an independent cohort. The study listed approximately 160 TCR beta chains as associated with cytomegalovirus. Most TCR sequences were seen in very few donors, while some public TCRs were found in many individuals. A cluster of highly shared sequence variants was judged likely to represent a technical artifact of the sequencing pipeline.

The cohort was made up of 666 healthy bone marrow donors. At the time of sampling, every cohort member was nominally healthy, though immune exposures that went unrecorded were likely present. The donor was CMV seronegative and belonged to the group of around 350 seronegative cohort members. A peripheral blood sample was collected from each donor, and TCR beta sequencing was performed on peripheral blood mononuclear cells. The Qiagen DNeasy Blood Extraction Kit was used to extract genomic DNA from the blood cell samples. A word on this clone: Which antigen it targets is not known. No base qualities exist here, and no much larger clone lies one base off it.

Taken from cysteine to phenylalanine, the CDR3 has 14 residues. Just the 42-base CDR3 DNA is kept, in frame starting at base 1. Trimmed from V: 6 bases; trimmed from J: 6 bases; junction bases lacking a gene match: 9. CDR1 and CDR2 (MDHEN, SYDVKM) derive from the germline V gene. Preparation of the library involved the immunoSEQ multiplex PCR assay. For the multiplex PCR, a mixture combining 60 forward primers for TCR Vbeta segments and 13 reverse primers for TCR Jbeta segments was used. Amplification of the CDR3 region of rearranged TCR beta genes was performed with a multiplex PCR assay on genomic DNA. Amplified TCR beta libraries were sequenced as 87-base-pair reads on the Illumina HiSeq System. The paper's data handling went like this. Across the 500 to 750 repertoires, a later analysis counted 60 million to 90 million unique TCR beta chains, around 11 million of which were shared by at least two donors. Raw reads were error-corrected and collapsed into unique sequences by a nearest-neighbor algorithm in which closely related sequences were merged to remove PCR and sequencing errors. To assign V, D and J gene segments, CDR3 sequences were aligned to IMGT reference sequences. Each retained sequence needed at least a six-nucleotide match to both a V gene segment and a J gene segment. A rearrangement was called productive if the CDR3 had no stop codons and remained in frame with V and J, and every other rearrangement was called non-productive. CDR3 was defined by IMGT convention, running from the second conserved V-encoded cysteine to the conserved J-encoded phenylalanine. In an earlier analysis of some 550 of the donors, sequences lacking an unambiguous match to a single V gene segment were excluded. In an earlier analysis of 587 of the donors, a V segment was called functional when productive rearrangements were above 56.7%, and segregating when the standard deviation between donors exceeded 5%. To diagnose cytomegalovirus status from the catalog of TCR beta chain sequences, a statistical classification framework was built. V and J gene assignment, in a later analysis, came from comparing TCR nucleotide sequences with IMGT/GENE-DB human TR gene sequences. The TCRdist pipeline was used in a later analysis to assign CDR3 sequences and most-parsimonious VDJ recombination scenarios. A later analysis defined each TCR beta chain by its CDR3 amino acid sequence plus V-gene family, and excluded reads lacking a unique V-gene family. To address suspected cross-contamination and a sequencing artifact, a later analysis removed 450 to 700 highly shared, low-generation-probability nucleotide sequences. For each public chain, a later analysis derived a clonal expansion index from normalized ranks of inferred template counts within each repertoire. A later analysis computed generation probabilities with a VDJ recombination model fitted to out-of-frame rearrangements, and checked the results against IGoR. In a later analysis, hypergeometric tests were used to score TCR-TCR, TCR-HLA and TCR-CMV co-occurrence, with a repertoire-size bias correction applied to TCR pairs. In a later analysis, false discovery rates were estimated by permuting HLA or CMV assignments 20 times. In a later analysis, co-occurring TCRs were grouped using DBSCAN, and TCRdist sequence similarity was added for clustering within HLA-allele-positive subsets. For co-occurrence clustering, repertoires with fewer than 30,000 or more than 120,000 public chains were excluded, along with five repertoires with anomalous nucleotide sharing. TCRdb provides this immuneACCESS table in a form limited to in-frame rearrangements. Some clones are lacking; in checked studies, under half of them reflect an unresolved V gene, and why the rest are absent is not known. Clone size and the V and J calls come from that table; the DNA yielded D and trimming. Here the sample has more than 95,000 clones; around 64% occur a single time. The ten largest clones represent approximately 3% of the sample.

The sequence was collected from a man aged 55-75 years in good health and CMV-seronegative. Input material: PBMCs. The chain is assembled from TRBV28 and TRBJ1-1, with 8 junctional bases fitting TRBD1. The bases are TGTGCCAGCAGCCCCCGGACAGGGAAGCCTGAAGCTTTCTTT. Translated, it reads CASSPRTGKPEAFF.